The 18 T cell receptor beta chains given below trace back to one sample, sequenced in a study of cytomegalovirus exposure and HLA in healthy donors. The PCR had 60 Vbeta and 13 Jbeta primers. The method was immunoSEQ multiplex PCR; TCRdb's version includes in-frame clones alone and lacks a portion of them. In the table there are about 150,000 clones, 60% to 85% of which are singletons. The sequencing input was PBMCs. The receptors come from a woman aged 35 to 49 in good health and CMV-seronegative.

The chain recombines TRBV7-9 with TRBJ2-7; 7 bases agree with TRBD2. V shed 8 bases, J shed 1 base, and the junction held 2 bases outside the gene matches. This CDR3 has 12 amino acids. Looked up from germline, CDR1 is SEHNR and CDR2 is FQNEAQ (reference sequence). This chain's CDR3 is CASRGDSYEQYF. The CDR3, as DNA: TGTGCCAGCCGGGGGGATTCCTACGAGCAGTACTTC.

This chain joins TRBV27 and TRBJ1-2; TRBD1 aligns across 7 bases. The trim removed 7 bases at V and 1 base at J, leaving 6 bases unmatched. Looked up from germline, CDR1 is MNHEY and CDR2 is SMNVEV (reference sequence). CDR3 size: 14 residues. The DNA for the CDR3 is TGTGCCAGCATCGGGACAGAGAGTAACTATGGCTACACCTTC. It specifies CASIGTESNYGYTF.

This sequence joins TRBV28 and TRBJ1-3; D may be TRBD1 (6 bases). This CDR3 comprises 17 residues. CDR1 and CDR2 from the germline V gene are MDHEN and SYDVKM. The CDR3 DNA is TGTGCGTCAGGTTGGATCCCGGGGGGCAAAAGTGGAAACACCATATATTTT. Protein product: CASGWIPGGKSGNTIYF.

This rearrangement joins TRBV19 to TRBJ2-1; 9 bases fit TRBD1. The CDR3 sequence is 16 residues long. V was clipped by 3 bases and J by 7 bases; unmatched bases: 10. CDR1 is LNHDA and CDR2 is SQIVND in the germline V gene (reference sequence). The CDR3 loop is CASSIGAGQGLNEQFF. CDR3 in DNA: TGTGCCAGTAGTATTGGGGCGGGACAGGGTTTAAATGAGCAGTTCTTC.

V and J are TRBV19 and TRBJ2-6, with D maybe TRBD1 (5 bases). CDR1 LNHDA and CDR2 SQIVND come from the germline V gene (reference sequence). The CDR3 runs 15 residues. Trimming left V 8 bases short and J 0 bases short, with 11 bases between. The CDR3 nucleotides read TGTGCCAGTGCTACAGGTGCCTCTGGGGCCAACGTCCTGACTTTC. Protein product: CASATGASGANVLTF.

The chain combines TRBV11-2 with TRBJ1-2, with TRBD1 as a possible D gene (6 bases). The CDR3 is 15 residues long. V lost 2 bases, J lost 3 bases, and 13 bases lay in between. In germline, CDR1 is SGHAT, CDR2 FQNNGV. In nucleotides, the CDR3 is TGTGCCAGCAGCTTATATCTCAAGGGGGACTATGGCTACACCTTC. Its protein is CASSLYLKGDYGYTF.

The V and J genes are TRBV2 and TRBJ2-3; D is undetermined. Trimming left V 6 bases short and J 3 bases short, with 4 bases between. The CDR3 is made up of 11 amino acids. In germline, CDR1 is SNHLY, CDR2 FYNNEI. Here the CDR3 DNA reads TGTGCCAGCAGGAGGACAGATACGCAGTATTTT. It translates to CASRRTDTQYF.

This clone was detected only a few times. This chain's CDR3 is CASSTSGTGFYEQYF. The CDR3 DNA is TGTGCCAGTAGTACGTCCGGGACAGGATTCTACGAGCAGTACTTC. The V gene is TRBV19, the J gene TRBJ2-7; 8 bases match TRBD1. V was pared by 4 bases and J by 3 bases, with 8 bases of the junction left unmatched. Germline loops: CDR1 LNHDA, CDR2 SQIVND (reference sequence). The CDR3 is made up of 15 amino acids.

The rearrangement uses TRBV2 and TRBJ2-1, with TRBD1 matching 10 bases. Losses at the gene ends were 6 bases for V and 5 bases for J; bases not matched to a gene: 4. Germline lookup yields CDR1 SNHLY and CDR2 FYNNEI. This CDR3 region has 14 residues. The DNA for the CDR3 is TGTGCCAGCAGCGGGACAGGGGAGAACAATGAGCAGTTCTTC. It encodes CASSGTGENNEQFF.

This chain joins TRBV7-7 and TRBJ2-7; 8 nucleotides line up with TRBD1. V gave up 4 bases and J gave up 5 bases; unmatched junction bases: 16. This CDR3 comprises 17 residues. Germline V gives CDR1 SSHAT, CDR2 FNYEAQ (reference sequence). CDR3 protein: CASSSVLRDRFRDEQYF. CDR3 DNA: TGTGCCAGCAGCTCGGTCCTCCGGGACAGGTTTAGGGACGAGCAGTACTTC.

V gene TRBV2 combines with J gene TRBJ2-3; D perhaps matches TRBD2 (6 bases). The CDR3 is 17 residues long. V lost 3 bases and J 3 bases, leaving 19 bases between the germline ends. Germline V gene data show CDR1 as SNHLY and CDR2 as FYNNEI. CDR3 amino acids: CASSDRGFGGATDTQYF. In DNA form, the CDR3 reads TGTGCCAGCAGTGACCGGGGTTTCGGGGGTGCAACAGATACGCAGTATTTT. The full variable domain, in which reference TRBV2 and TRBJ2-3 provide the parts outside the CDR3, is EPEVTQTPSHQVTQMGQEVILRCVPISNHLYFYWYRQILGQKVEFLVSFYNNEISEKSEIFDDQFSVERPDGSNFTLKIRSTKLEDSAMYFCASSDRGFGGATDTQYFGPGTRLTVL.

This clone was seen more than once but under ten times. The CDR3 nucleotides read TGCGCCAGCAGCTTGGCCGTACAGACTGAAGCTTTCTTT. It yields the protein CASSLAVQTEAFF. The V call is TRBV5-1, the J call TRBJ1-1; D is ambiguous. The CDR3 spans 13 residues. The germline V gene encodes CDR1 SGHRS and CDR2 YFSETQ. Trimming removed 0 bases at V and 5 bases at J, with 8 bases between.

The chain combines TRBV18 with TRBJ1-2; no reliable D call. In germline, CDR1 is KGHSH, CDR2 LQKENI. The CDR3 spans 14 residues. Trimming stripped 3 bases from V and 1 base from J, with 9 bases between. The CDR3 protein is CASSPARVNYGYTF. CDR3 nucleotides: TGTGCCAGCTCACCGGCCCGGGTTAACTATGGCTACACCTTC.

The chain couples TRBV5-1 to TRBJ2-7, with D possibly TRBD2 on 7 matching bases. This CDR3 spans 17 amino acids. Between the trimmed V and J ends, which lost 4 bases and 5 bases, there was a span of 25 bases. Germline V CDR1 and CDR2: SGHRS, YFSETQ. In nucleotides, the CDR3 is TGCGCCAGCAGCCACAGTGCGGGGGCACGGAGGCGGGACGAGCAGTACTTC. This encodes CASSHSAGARRRDEQYF.

The J gene is TRBJ2-7, the V gene TRBV28; maybe TRBD1 (6 bases). Germline lookup yields CDR1 MDHEN and CDR2 SYDVKM. With 3 bases removed from V and 1 base from J, the gap between germline ends came to 13 bases. The CDR3 consists of 15 residues. DNA of the CDR3: TGTGCCAGCAGTTTCCCCACCCAGGGGTCCTACGAGCAGTACTTC. It encodes CASSFPTQGSYEQYF.

This chain joins TRBV19 and TRBJ2-1, with TRBD2 matching 7 bases. The CDR3 consists of 14 residues. V lost 1 base to trimming and J lost 9 bases; unmatched junction nucleotides: 6. Germline values: CDR1 LNHDA, CDR2 SQIVND (reference sequence). CDR3 nucleotide sequence: TGTGCCAGTAGTATAGGGACTAGATACTTTGAGCAGTTCTTC. It is translated as CASSIGTRYFEQFF.

This chain joins TRBV5-1 and TRBJ2-6; the D is unclear. This CDR3 contains 15 residues. Trimming cost V 0 bases and J 2 bases, with 6 bases left between them. Per germline, CDR1 SGHRS and CDR2 YFSETQ. CDR3 DNA sequence: TGCGCCAGCAGCTTGGGTACGGCTGGGGCCAACGTCCTGACTTTC. Its protein is CASSLGTAGANVLTF.

This clone was detected a few times. V usage is TRBV11-3 and J usage is TRBJ2-5; TRBD2 matches at 8 bases. The CDR3 is 16 amino acids. Trimming took 5 bases from V and 5 from J; bases not matched to a gene: 13. Germline CDR1 is SGHNT and CDR2 is YENEEA. The CDR3, as DNA: TGTGCCAGCAGCCCCAGCCGGGGGGGCCTGTCGGAGACCCAGTACTTC. This translates into CASSPSRGGLSETQYF.